These 3 T cell receptor beta chains were all obtained from the same sample, sequenced in a study of Tregs in tolerant kidney transplant recipients. Only in-frame clones appear in the TCRdb table, and some are missing; sequencing was by immunoSEQ multiplex PCR. This sample has some 11,000 clones, with around nine tenths found just once. These receptors have no known antigen. This specimen consisted of Tregs from blood cultured with allogeneic cells, obtained before the transplant. These receptors all stem from a human patient who received a combined kidney and bone marrow transplant.

The chain recombines TRBV19 with TRBJ2-1; D not resolved. The CDR3 totals 13 residues. Germline V gives CDR1 LNHDA, CDR2 SQIVND (reference sequence). Trimming stripped 10 bases from V and 2 bases from J, with 12 bases between. CDR3 region: CATGQPTYNEQFF. CDR3 DNA sequence: TGTGCCACCGGGCAACCTACCTACAATGAGCAGTTCTTC.

The chain joins TRBV4-3 to TRBJ2-2, with 12 bases identical to TRBD2. V shed 3 bases, J shed 5 bases, and the junction held 7 bases outside the gene matches. Per the germline V gene, CDR1 is LGHNA and CDR2 is YSLEER. This CDR3 region has 17 residues. CDR3 DNA sequence: TGCGCCAGCAGCCATGGGACTAGCGGGCCAAGGACCGGGGAGCTGTTTTTT. It specifies CASSHGTSGPRTGELFF.

DNA of the CDR3: TGTGCCAGCTCACCACCCGCGGCGGCTTACAAAAACATTCAGTACTTC. This translates into CASSPPAAAYKNIQYF. The chain uses TRBV18 and TRBJ2-4; D is unresolved. The V gene lost 0 bases and the J gene lost 3 bases, with 12 bases spanning the gap. Germline CDR1 KGHSH, CDR2 LQKENI. CDR3 length: 16 residues.